These T cell receptor beta chains were read from a single sample in a study of shared clonotypes between healthy human individuals. Repertoires were generated with immunoSEQ multiplex PCR, while TCRdb's copy carries only in-frame clones and drops some. The sample includes about 1.5 million clones, around 98% of them seen just once. Sequencing was done on a sample of naive CD4+ T cells sorted from blood. The receptors come from a man aged 25-40 years in good health. Each CDR3 is given with its conserved first and last residue. A D gene is named only where the DNA matches it firmly. Part of the rows lack a size; the others show once, few, many or a class for expanded clones.

J gene	CDR3 length	D gene	clone size	V gene	CDR3 DNA	CDR3 protein
TRBJ2-1	17	TRBD2	-	TRBV30	TGTGCCTGGAGTGCACCATCGGGACTAGCGGGAGTTCATGAGCAGTTCTTC	CAWSAPSGLAGVHEQFF
TRBJ2-3	19	TRBD2	-	TRBV19	TGTGCCAGTAGTGGCCCGGGACTAGCGGGACTGTTGAGCACAGATACGCAGTATTTT	CASSGPGLAGLLSTDTQYF
TRBJ2-1	15	TRBD2	-	TRBV27	TGTGCCAGCAGTCTAAGACTAGCGGGAGACAATGAGCAGTTCTTC	CASSLRLAGDNEQFF
TRBJ2-3	14	-	-	TRBV19	TGTGCCAGTAGTATAAGGGCCGACACAGATACGCAGTATTTT	CASSIRADTDTQYF
TRBJ1-2	14	TRBD1	once	TRBV28	TGTGCCAGCAGTGGGATGGACAGGGGCTATGGCTACACCTTC	CASSGMDRGYGYTF
TRBJ2-2	17	-	-	TRBV7-9	TGTGCCAGCAGTTCCCTTGGGGGTAGCGAAAACACCGGGGAGCTGTTTTTT	CASSSLGGSENTGELFF
TRBJ2-2	14	-	-	TRBV7-2	TGTGCCAGCAGCTTAGACCTAGCCCCCGGGGAGCTGTTTTTT	CASSLDLAPGELFF
TRBJ2-1	16	TRBD2	-	TRBV7-9	TGTGCCAGCAGCTTACTTCGGGGGGTCCCCTACAATGAGCAGTTCTTC	CASSLLRGVPYNEQFF
TRBJ2-1	15	-	-	TRBV27	TGTGCCAGCAGCGAGAGCGGGTACTCCTACAATGAGCAGTTCTTC	CASSESGYSYNEQFF
TRBJ2-7	15	-	once	TRBV4-1	TGCGCCAGCAGCCAAGAGGGAGCCCGGCCGGGGGTGCAGTACTTC	CASSQEGARPGVQYF
TRBJ2-5	13	-	-	TRBV7-8	TGTGCCAGCAGCTTAGTGCGGAAAGAGACCCAGTACTTC	CASSLVRKETQYF
TRBJ2-7	17	-	-	TRBV23-1	TGCGCCAGCAGTCAAAGGGGTCGACAGGACCCTAGCTACGAGCAGTACTTC	CASSQRGRQDPSYEQYF
TRBJ2-7	13	TRBD2	-	TRBV7-9	TGTGCCAGCACCCGGACTAGCGGAGAGGAAAAGTACTTC	CASTRTSGEEKYF
TRBJ2-7	14	-	-	TRBV6-1	TGTGCCAGCAGTGAAGGGACAGCCCGTCCCGAGCAGTACTTC	CASSEGTARPEQYF
TRBJ1-3	16	-	-	TRBV9	TGTGCCAGCAGCGTAGCCCCCCAGTCTACTGGAAACACCATATATTTT	CASSVAPQSTGNTIYF
TRBJ2-7	17	TRBD1	-	TRBV28	TGTGCCAGCAGTTCGGGGGACCCAACAGGGGGATCCTACGAGCAGTACTTC	CASSSGDPTGGSYEQYF
TRBJ1-4	12	-	-	TRBV7-9	TGTGCCAGCAGCTCCAACCGTGAAAAACTGTTTTTT	CASSSNREKLFF
TRBJ2-5	14	-	-	TRBV5-1	TGCGCCAGCAGCTCCGGCAGGGGACAAGAGACCCAGTACTTC	CASSSGRGQETQYF
TRBJ2-1	15	TRBD2	-	TRBV5-1	TGCGCCAGCAGCAAAACTAGCGGATCCTACAATGAGCAGTTCTTC	CASSKTSGSYNEQFF
TRBJ2-7	14	-	-	TRBV5-5	TGTGCCAGCAGCTTGGCGACAGTTTCCTACGAGCAGTACTTC	CASSLATVSYEQYF
TRBJ2-1	14	-	-	TRBV7-9	TGTGCCAGCAGCTTAGAGGCCCAATACAATGAGCAGTTCTTC	CASSLEAQYNEQFF
TRBJ1-1	11	TRBD1	-	TRBV28	TGTGCCAGCATAGGGACAGACAAAGCTTTCTTT	CASIGTDKAFF
TRBJ2-7	12	-	-	TRBV18	TGTGCCAGCTCACCCGAGGAATACGAGCAGTACTTC	CASSPEEYEQYF
TRBJ2-7	15	-	-	TRBV28	TGTGCCAGCAGTTTTATTGGGGGCTCGAGTACCGAGCAGTACTTC	CASSFIGGSSTEQYF
TRBJ1-2	13	TRBD1	-	TRBV2	TGTGCCAGCAGAGAACAGGGGGTAGGTGGCTACACCTTC	CASREQGVGGYTF
TRBJ1-3	13	-	-	TRBV30	TGTGCCTGGAGCAGGGGTACTGGAAACACCATATATTTT	CAWSRGTGNTIYF
TRBJ2-1	16	-	-	TRBV19	TGTGCCAGTAACCATAGGGGGGCACCCTCATACAATGAGCAGTTCTTC	CASNHRGAPSYNEQFF
TRBJ2-3	19	TRBD2	-	TRBV14	TGTGCCAGCAGCCAAGATGCGAGCGGGAGGCCCCCCAGCACAGATACGCAGTATTTT	CASSQDASGRPPSTDTQYF
TRBJ2-5	16	TRBD2	-	TRBV9	TGTGCCAGCAGCGCGACTCTAGCGGGGGCCCAAGAGACCCAGTACTTC	CASSATLAGAQETQYF
TRBJ2-2	13	-	-	TRBV10-3	TGTGCCGGGCGATTTTCGGCCACCGGGGAGCTGTTTTTT	CAGRFSATGELFF
TRBJ2-2	15	-	-	TRBV9	TGTGCCAGCAGCGTAGGTCCCGGAGACACCGGGGAGCTGTTTTTT	CASSVGPGDTGELFF
TRBJ1-5	13	TRBD1	once	TRBV6-5	TGTGCCAGCAGGAGACAGGGGGATCAGCCCCAGCATTTT	CASRRQGDQPQHF
TRBJ1-5	15	-	-	TRBV6-1	TGTGCCAGCAGTCCCACAGGACGGATCAATCAGCCCCAGCATTTT	CASSPTGRINQPQHF
TRBJ2-6	14	TRBD1	-	TRBV2	TGTGCCGGGACAGGGGGCGCTGGGGCCAACGTCCTGACTTTC	CAGTGGAGANVLTF
TRBJ1-1	13	-	-	TRBV6-5	TGTGCCAGCAGTAAACTGGGTTCCACTGAAGCTTTCTTT	CASSKLGSTEAFF
TRBJ2-1	16	TRBD2	-	TRBV27	TGTGCCAGCAGTCTACCACGGACTAGCGGGCCGCATGAGCAGTTCTTC	CASSLPRTSGPHEQFF
TRBJ1-1	13	-	once	TRBV28	TGTGCCACCACCCGGACAGCTAACACTGAAGCTTTCTTT	CATTRTANTEAFF
TRBJ1-3	13	-	-	TRBV7-9	TGTGCCAGCAGTCAGGGATCTGGAAACACCATATATTTT	CASSQGSGNTIYF
TRBJ2-5	14	-	once	TRBV9	TGTGCCAGCAGCGCTCGGGACACTCCCGGGGCCCAGTACTTC	CASSARDTPGAQYF
TRBJ1-2	16	TRBD1	-	TRBV5-1	TGCGCCAGCAGCTTGGTTCAGGGGGTGTTCAACTATGGCTACACCTTC	CASSLVQGVFNYGYTF
TRBJ2-1	13	-	-	TRBV27	TGTGCCAGCAGTTTACGGGGTAGGGATGAGCAGTTCTTC	CASSLRGRDEQFF
TRBJ2-7	12	-	-	TRBV19	TGTGCCAGTAGTGACAGCGCCTACGAGCAGTACTTC	CASSDSAYEQYF
TRBJ2-1	15	TRBD2	once	TRBV18	TGTGCCAGCTCAAGGACTAGCGGGGGAGTCTATGAGCAGTTCTTC	CASSRTSGGVYEQFF
TRBJ2-5	15	-	-	TRBV7-2	TGTGCCAGCAGCTTTGATCGCGGGACCAGGGAGACCCAGTACTTC	CASSFDRGTRETQYF
TRBJ2-1	15	-	-	TRBV5-6	TGTGCCAGCAGCTTGGTCAAACAAAACTACAATGAGCAGTTCTTC	CASSLVKQNYNEQFF
TRBJ2-1	18	TRBD2	-	TRBV5-4	TGTGCCAGCAGCTTGAGGCCTAAAAGGACTAGCGGGAGAAATGAGCAGTTCTTC	CASSLRPKRTSGRNEQFF
TRBJ1-1	15	-	-	TRBV6-6	TGTGCCAGCAGTCCTGCGGGCAGGTTGAACACTGAAGCTTTCTTT	CASSPAGRLNTEAFF
TRBJ2-2	15	-	-	TRBV30	TGTGCCTGGAGTGGCGGACAGACGAACACCGGGGAGCTGTTTTTT	CAWSGGQTNTGELFF